This entry features one TCR beta chain sequence. This clone was detected once. Its antigen is still unknown. The sample holds no much larger clone one base away, and base qualities are not on file. The cohort consisted of 650 to 850 healthy bone marrow donors. At the time of sampling, every cohort member was nominally healthy, though immune exposures that went unrecorded were likely present. Of the roughly 720 cohort members, about 280 had positive CMV serostatus and 350 to 450 had negative CMV serostatus, and CMV serostatus was not recorded for the donor. A peripheral blood sample was provided by each donor, and peripheral blood mononuclear cells were used for TCR beta sequencing. The Qiagen DNeasy Blood Extraction Kit was used to extract genomic DNA from the blood cell samples. The CDR3 starts with the cysteine, ends with the phenylalanine, and has 14 residues. Solely the CDR3 DNA is kept, with 42 bases framed from the first base. The junction shows trimming of 0 bases on V and 5 bases on J, plus 8 bases between the germline ends. Based on the germline V gene, the CDR1 and CDR2 sequences are ENHRY and SYGVKD.

The library was prepared using the immunoSEQ multiplex PCR assay. The multiplex PCR relied on a mix of 60 forward primers for TCR Vbeta segments and 13 reverse primers for TCR Jbeta segments. A multiplex PCR assay on genomic DNA amplified the CDR3 region of rearranged TCR beta genes. Amplified TCR beta libraries were sequenced as 87-base-pair reads on the Illumina HiSeq System. The original methods were these. In a later analysis, tens of millions of unique TCR beta chains were counted across the roughly 670 repertoires, and around 10 million of these chains were shared by at least two donors. A nearest-neighbor algorithm error-corrected the raw reads and collapsed the reads into unique sequences, merging closely related sequences to remove PCR and sequencing errors. CDR3 sequences were aligned to IMGT reference sequences to assign V, D and J gene segments. For a sequence to be retained, at least a six-nucleotide match to both a V gene segment and a J gene segment was required. A rearrangement counted as productive if the CDR3 had no stop codons and remained in frame with V and J, and every other rearrangement counted as non-productive. Following IMGT convention, CDR3 was defined as the stretch from the second conserved V-encoded cysteine to the conserved J-encoded phenylalanine. The earlier analysis of 500 to 750 of the donors excluded any sequence lacking an unambiguous match to a single V gene segment. An earlier analysis of several hundred of the donors called V segments functional above 56.7% productive rearrangements and segregating when the between-donor standard deviation exceeded 5%. A statistical classification framework was developed to diagnose cytomegalovirus status using the catalog of TCR beta chain sequences. V and J gene assignment, in a later analysis, came from comparing TCR nucleotide sequences with IMGT/GENE-DB human TR gene sequences. In a later analysis, CDR3 sequences and most-parsimonious VDJ recombination scenarios were assigned using the TCRdist pipeline. In a later analysis, every TCR beta chain was defined by the combination of its CDR3 amino acid sequence and its V-gene family, and reads without a unique V-gene family were dropped. As a way to deal with suspected cross-contamination and a sequencing artifact, a later analysis dropped roughly 620 nucleotide sequences that were highly shared and had low generation probability. For each public chain, a later analysis derived a clonal expansion index from normalized ranks of inferred template counts within each repertoire. In a later analysis, generation probabilities were computed with a VDJ recombination model fitted to out-of-frame rearrangements, and the resulting probabilities were checked against IGoR. In a later analysis, hypergeometric tests were used to score TCR-TCR, TCR-HLA and TCR-CMV co-occurrence, with a repertoire-size bias correction applied to TCR pairs. In a later analysis, false discovery rates were estimated by permuting HLA or CMV assignments 20 times. In a later analysis, co-occurring TCRs were grouped using DBSCAN, with TCRdist sequence similarity added in when clustering inside HLA-allele-positive subsets. Co-occurrence clustering excluded repertoires with fewer than 30,000 or more than 120,000 public chains, plus five with anomalous nucleotide sharing. TCRdb obtained this table from immuneACCESS and retained in-frame rearrangements with V and J assigned. These tables miss some clones; where compared with another copy, unresolved V genes account for less than half of the shortfall, and the remainder is unexplained. V and J calls plus clone size are reproduced from that table; the DNA served to infer D and trimming. The sample table records around 150,000 clones; 80% of these occur just once. The ten largest clones represent about 4.5% of the sample.

This specimen belongs to a study of cytomegalovirus exposure and HLA in healthy donors listed by TCRdb under 2017. Regarding the research as a whole: In an earlier analysis of 587 of the donors, 276 Gb of sequence data and 90 million to 130 million unique TCR beta sequences from about 179 million T cells were reported. Typing coverage differed by locus: A, B, C, DRB1 and DQB1 were typed in roughly 620-640 donors, DQA1 in roughly 500, DPA1 in roughly 590, and DPB1 in 450 to 490. The study combined high-throughput TCR immunosequencing, statistical association of individual TCRs with disease status, and machine learning to predict cytomegalovirus infection status. In addition to the first cohort of about 650 subjects, a separate validation cohort of some 120 different subjects was used. To study patterns of TCR occurrence, a later analysis re-analyzed previously published TCR beta repertoires from several hundred donors and added high-resolution HLA genotyping. In a later genetic analysis, genome-wide SNP genotypes for about 65% of the 666 donors were used, and that subset was treated as a discovery cohort. The aim of the study was to test whether cataloging public T cell receptors could identify signatures of past pathogen exposure. The study used immunosequencing to profile the T cell repertoires of approximately 690 subjects and linked those repertoires to cytomegalovirus serostatus. Among 398 genotyped donors of the cohort, an average of around 240,000 unique TCR beta nucleotide sequences were sequenced per donor, roughly 20% of them non-productive. Approximately 310 gigabases of sequencing data and around 85 million unique TCR sequences made up an early release that covered several hundred HLA-typed donors. HLA typing covered class I and class II loci at four-digit resolution. In an earlier analysis of roughly 580 of the donors, high-throughput TCR beta sequencing was used to judge whether each TCR beta V gene segment behaved as functional or pseudogenic. About 5 DR-DQ haplotypes were handled as single units for association and clustering, since linkage in the cohort was strong. Every discovery cohort repertoire had been produced on one sequencing platform. The genetic ancestry cluster associated with self-reported Caucasian donors included 81% of the 300 to 400 genotyped donors. Donor age, sex, ethnicity and CMV serostatus were collected together with the repertoire data. In the later analysis, no new phenotypic data were used to find candidate immune exposures; instead, reliance was placed on TCR beta sequences and their occurrence across donors. What the research found in general, with its limitations: In both the original and validation cohorts, the classifier was reported to diagnose cytomegalovirus status with high specificity and sensitivity. Broadly in line with IMGT annotations, most TCR beta V segments showed up in productive rearrangements about 90% or about 30% of the time in an earlier analysis of 450 to 600 of the donors. According to the authors, the approach could potentially be generalized to other disease states and immunological phenotypes. In a later analysis, HLA-associated TCR beta chains were found to be more clonally expanded and to have lower generation probabilities than equally common non-associated chains. Most TCR sequences were seen in very few donors, while some public TCRs were found in many individuals. The sequencing pipeline was judged likely to have produced a cluster of highly shared sequence variants as a technical artifact. When HLA alleles, especially DR and DQ, strongly co-occurred, TCR associations were difficult to assign to individual alleles. Presence/absence analyses assumed roughly uniform sequencing depth across donors, an assumption that may not hold. A later analysis associated 16,951 TCR beta sequences with specific HLA alleles at a false discovery rate of 0.05. In the study, approximately 150 TCR beta chains were listed as associated with cytomegalovirus. Because the 87-base-pair reads could not distinguish some IMGT-functional V segments, including TRBV6-2 and TRBV6-3, those segments were excluded. A further reported finding was that TCR beta sequences accurately predicted the HLA-A and HLA-B alleles for most subjects in the first cohort. Linkage disequilibrium might explain the correlated functional status among segregating V segments, but an unknown experimental factor could not be ruled out. Only TCR beta chains were sequenced in this cohort, and the absence of alpha or paired-chain data limited detectable features. Because HLA typing was missing for some donors at each locus, association tests included only the typed subset. In a later genetic analysis, a missense DCLRE1C variant was associated with V-gene and J-gene trimming of TCR beta chains, and the association was replicated in an independent cohort. According to a later analysis, TCR association rates differed among HLA loci, with DRB1 alleles showing the most associated TCRs and HLA-C alleles showing the fewest. The only immune exposure information available for the cohort was CMV serostatus. In vitro tests confirmed that three of the cytomegalovirus-associated TCR beta chains recognize cytomegalovirus antigens. According to a later genetic analysis, donors in an Asian-associated ancestry cluster had fewer N-insertions in productive TCRs than the roughly 670-donor mean. Most CMV-associated TCR beta chains appeared to be HLA-restricted in a later analysis, and the HLA associations seemed to be driven largely by CMV exposure. The earlier analysis of approximately 560 of the donors excluded roughly 16 rarely observed V segments, including chromosome 9 orphons, because counts were too low. According to a later analysis, parvovirus B19, influenza, CMV and Epstein-Barr virus appeared linked to several top co-occurrence clusters.

The sequence derives from a man aged 25-45 years in good health. The V gene is TRBV10-3 and the J gene is TRBJ1-5; possibly the D gene is TRBD1, per 5 matching bases. Sequencing was done on a sample of PBMCs. The nucleotide sequence reads TGTGCCATCAGTGAGTCGGGGGGGGATCAGCCCCAGCATTTT. The resulting protein is CAISESGGDQPQHF.